A selection of T cell receptor beta chains follows, all from one sample in a study of blood T cell repertoires in COVID-19. The protocol was immunoSEQ multiplex PCR, while the TCRdb copy is restricted to in-frame clones and leaves out a portion. The sample has more than 200,000 clones; around 80% are singletons. Sequencing was performed on peripheral blood. Every receptor here comes from a woman between 45 and 60 years old with acute or convalescent COVID-19. The conserved cysteine and the conserved F or W are not part of the CDR3 here. The size of a clone is reported for some rows only, either as once, few or many, or as a class for expanded clones.

V: TRBV6-6; size: once; J: TRBJ2-7; CDR3: ASRLGTSGSYEQY
V: TRBV5-4; size: .; J: TRBJ2-7; CDR3: ASSLDSGSPYEQY
V: TRBV27; size: once; J: TRBJ2-2; CDR3: ASSSDATGELF
V: TRBV6-5; size: few; J: TRBJ2-7; CDR3: ASRHLTGTYEQY
V: TRBV2; size: .; J: TRBJ2-2; CDR3: ASRRTENTGELF
V: TRBV18; size: .; J: TRBJ1-1; CDR3: ASSLSTGGTEAF
V: TRBV6-6; size: .; J: TRBJ1-5; CDR3: ASSRGGQTGRLNQPQH
V: TRBV19; size: once; J: TRBJ2-2; CDR3: ASMTSGGLFGELF
V: TRBV2; size: once; J: TRBJ2-5; CDR3: ASRMVSQETQY
V: TRBV12-3/TRBV12-4; size: once; J: TRBJ1-5; CDR3: ASSFREGQPQH
V: TRBV3-1/TRBV3-2; size: .; J: TRBJ2-1; CDR3: ASSQGPGFYNEQF
V: TRBV4-1; size: .; J: TRBJ1-6; CDR3: ASSQERTGRALALH
V: TRBV3-1/TRBV3-2; size: .; J: TRBJ1-2; CDR3: ASSPRDRGPNYGYT
V: TRBV6-5; size: .; J: TRBJ1-5; CDR3: ASSYSGQGGQPQH
V: TRBV24-1; size: .; J: TRBJ2-1; CDR3: ATSDFDGGSYNEQF
V: TRBV3-1/TRBV3-2; size: few; J: TRBJ1-1; CDR3: ASMSRGHDTEAF
V: TRBV10-1; size: once; J: TRBJ1-3; CDR3: ASSEPGTGDSSGNTIY
V: TRBV18; size: .; J: TRBJ2-1; CDR3: ASSPRTSFHEQF